Following are 32 T cell receptor beta chains from one sample sequenced in a study of shared clonotypes between healthy human individuals. Sequenced by immunoSEQ multiplex PCR; TCRdb stores in-frame clones only, minus some. The sample holds 1.6 million or so clones; approximately 98.5% are singletons and the top ten take approximately 0.4%. Sequenced material: naive CD4+ T cells sorted from blood. Subset: CD45RA+ positively selected. Receptor source: a man aged 25 to 40 in good health.

The chain uses TRBV5-4 and TRBJ1-1; weak D call: TRBD1 (6 bases). V was cut by 6 bases and J by 1 base, with 13 bases left in between. The CDR3 spans 14 residues. Germline V gene data show CDR1 as SGHNT and CDR2 as YYREEE (reference sequence). The CDR3 region has the DNA TGTGCCAGCACATTACAGGGTAAGAACACTGAAGCTTTCTTT. Translating it yields CASTLQGKNTEAFF.

V gene TRBV10-3 combines with J gene TRBJ1-4, with D possibly TRBD1 on 5 matching bases. Germline-derived CDR1 and CDR2 are ENHRY and SYGVKD. With 6 bases removed from V and 9 bases from J, the gap between germline ends came to 14 bases. This CDR3 region has 13 residues. Here the CDR3 DNA reads TGTGCCATCAGGGGGGACTCCGGGCAAAAACTGTTTTTT. Residues: CAIRGDSGQKLFF.

V usage is TRBV5-1 and J usage is TRBJ2-7; D perhaps matches TRBD2 (7 bases). This CDR3 contains 15 residues. With 5 bases removed from V and 8 bases from J, the gap between germline ends came to 23 bases. Germline values: CDR1 SGHRS, CDR2 YFSETQ. The CDR3: CASRWRTRGESKQYF. The CDR3 DNA sequence: TGCGCCAGCAGGTGGAGGACTAGGGGGGAGTCAAAGCAGTACTTC.

The chain couples TRBV18 to TRBJ1-3; D unresolved. CDR3 length: 13 amino acids. Germline V gives CDR1 KGHSH, CDR2 LQKENI. With 2 bases removed from V and 8 bases from J, the gap between germline ends came to 10 bases. The CDR3 reads CASSPGSIDTIYF. The CDR3 DNA follows: TGTGCCAGCTCACCAGGATCCATAGACACCATATATTTT.

The V gene is TRBV25-1, the J gene TRBJ1-2; D is perhaps TRBD1 (5 bases). Deletions cut 5 bases from V and 7 bases from J, with 14 bases between. Germline V gives CDR1 MGHDK, CDR2 SYGVNS. The length of the CDR3 is 13 residues. Here the CDR3 reads CASSRQGDSGYTF. CDR3 in DNA: TGTGCCAGCAGTCGCCAGGGTGATTCTGGCTACACCTTC.

The chain is built from TRBV29-1 and TRBJ2-1; D possibly corresponds to TRBD2 (5 bases). V lost 3 bases, J lost 4 bases, and 16 bases lay in between. The CDR3 is made up of 15 amino acids. The germline V gene has CDR1 SQVTM and CDR2 ANQGSEA. CDR3: CSVDGRLRPYNEQFF. Written as DNA, the CDR3 is TGCAGCGTTGATGGGAGACTACGACCATACAATGAGCAGTTCTTC.

This chain links TRBV6-1 with TRBJ2-1; D uncertain. Germline V gene sequence: CDR1 MNHNS, CDR2 SASEGT. V was clipped by 3 bases and J by 1 base, with 19 bases between them. The CDR3 covers 18 residues. In nucleotides, the CDR3 is TGTGCCAGCAGTGATCCCGCCCAGCCCCTTTTTTCCTACAATGAGCAGTTCTTC. It codes for CASSDPAQPLFSYNEQFF.

V gene TRBV11-2 combines with J gene TRBJ2-1; D is ambiguous. The CDR3 consists of 14 residues. CDR1 and CDR2 from the germline V gene are SGHAT and FQNNGV. Trimming shortened V by 3 bases and J by 7 bases, and 13 bases separated the two germline ends. The chain's CDR3 is CASSFRVDSNEQFF. CDR3 sequence (DNA): TGTGCCAGCAGCTTCCGGGTTGATTCGAATGAGCAGTTCTTC.

This chain uses TRBV19 with TRBJ1-1; D is perhaps TRBD1 (5 bases). In germline, CDR1 is LNHDA, CDR2 SQIVND (reference sequence). V lost 8 bases and J lost 0, with 10 bases in between. The CDR3 is 13 residues long. This CDR3 reads CASSRTLNTEAFF. The CDR3 region has the DNA TGTGCCAGTTCCAGGACACTGAACACTGAAGCTTTCTTT.

The count of this clone is one. V usage is TRBV10-3 and J usage is TRBJ2-3; 9 positions match TRBD2. The CDR3 consists of 16 residues. Germline values: CDR1 ENHRY, CDR2 SYGVKD. J was trimmed by 2 bases and V by 0 bases; bases with no gene match: 3. CDR3 sequence: CAISESLAGATDTQYF. The CDR3 nucleotides are TGTGCCATCAGTGAGTCGTTAGCGGGAGCCACAGATACGCAGTATTTT.

This rearrangement joins TRBV2 to TRBJ2-1; the match to TRBD2 covers 9 bases. This CDR3 comprises 15 residues. V dropped 7 bases and J dropped 7; count of bases not matched to a gene: 11. CDR1 and CDR2 from the germline V gene are SNHLY and FYNNEI. The CDR3 nucleotides read TGTGCCAGCACCGACGGTAGCGGGAGAGGGAATGAGCAGTTCTTC. It translates to CASTDGSGRGNEQFF.

The CDR3 DNA is TGTGCCAGCAGCCGGGGACAGGGTACCACAGATACGCAGTATTTT. This codes for CASSRGQGTTDTQYF. The rearrangement links TRBV5-8 to TRBJ2-3, with 9 bases identical to TRBD1. The CDR3 length is 15 residues. The germline V gene has CDR1 SGHTS and CDR2 YDEGEE. With V trimmed by 4 bases and J by 2 bases, 5 bases remained unmatched.

The chain is built from TRBV18 and TRBJ1-3; maybe TRBD1 (6 bases). Trimming stripped 0 bases from V and 2 bases from J, with 8 bases between. Germline lookup yields CDR1 KGHSH and CDR2 LQKENI. This CDR3 has 15 residues. This CDR3 is CASSPPHRAGNTIYF. CDR3 DNA sequence: TGTGCCAGCTCACCACCGCACAGGGCTGGAAACACCATATATTTT.

The V call is TRBV5-1, the J call TRBJ2-7, with D unresolved. CDR3 size: 15 residues. Germline V CDR1 and CDR2: SGHRS, YFSETQ. Trimming shortened V by 4 bases and J by 1 base, and 15 bases separated the two germline ends. The CDR3 DNA is TGCGCCAGCAGCCCTAGAGAGAGCACATCCTACGAGCAGTACTTC. Its translation: CASSPRESTSYEQYF. The variable domain in full, with the rest retrieved from reference TRBV5-1 and TRBJ2-7, is KAGVTQTPRYLIKTRGQQVTLSCSPISGHRSVSWYQQTPGQGLQFLFEYFSETQRNKGNFPGRFSGRQFSNSRSEMNVSTLELGDSALYLCASSPRESTSYEQYFGPGTRLTVT.

The rearrangement uses TRBV19 and TRBJ2-1; no firm D call. The CDR3 covers 11 residues. Germline CDR1 reads LNHDA; CDR2 reads SQIVND (reference sequence). The V and J ends lost 1 base and 8 bases respectively, with 3 bases between them. The CDR3: CASSIGHEQFF. The CDR3 region has the DNA TGTGCCAGTAGTATAGGCCATGAGCAGTTCTTC.

The rearrangement joins TRBV19 to TRBJ2-1, with TRBD2 matching 10 bases. Germline V gene data show CDR1 as LNHDA and CDR2 as SQIVND (reference sequence). This CDR3 has 14 residues. J lost 6 bases, V lost 5 bases, and 4 bases had no gene match. CDR3 in DNA: TGTGCCAGTAGTCCTAGCGGGAGACCCAATGAGCAGTTCTTC. Protein sequence: CASSPSGRPNEQFF.

This clone appeared once. The chain links TRBV27 to TRBJ2-3, with D unresolved. The V gene's germline CDR1 is MNHEY and CDR2 SMNVEV (reference sequence). This CDR3 contains 15 residues. Trimming removed 3 bases at V and 0 bases at J, with 10 bases between. CDR3: CASSLGHPSTDTQYF. CDR3 DNA sequence: TGTGCCAGCAGTTTGGGCCATCCTAGCACAGATACGCAGTATTTT.

The rearrangement uses TRBV5-4 and TRBJ2-3; 10 nucleotides align to TRBD2. The CDR3 is made up of 17 amino acids. V trimming: 4 bases; J trimming: 2 bases; junction bases outside the gene matches: 10. Germline CDR1 reads SGHNT; CDR2 reads YYREEE (reference sequence). The DNA for the CDR3 is TGTGCCAGCAGCCTAGGCCCACTAGCGGGGTCCACAGATACGCAGTATTTT. It yields the protein CASSLGPLAGSTDTQYF. The whole variable domain, remainder taken from reference TRBV5-4 and TRBJ2-3, is ETGVTQSPTHLIKTRGQQVTLRCSSQSGHNTVSWYQQALGQGPQFIFQYYREEENGRGNFPPRFSGLQFPNYSSELNVNALELDDSALYLCASSLGPLAGSTDTQYFGPGTRLTVL.

The CDR3 DNA follows: TGTGCCAGTAGTATATTGACAGGGGACGGCAATCAGCCCCAGCATTTT. Amino acids: CASSILTGDGNQPQHF. This sequence joins TRBV19 and TRBJ1-5; 8 bases are a match to TRBD1. The CDR3 is 16 amino acids. In germline, CDR1 is LNHDA, CDR2 SQIVND (reference sequence). With V trimmed by 2 bases and J by 2 bases, 5 bases remained unmatched.

The chain carries TRBV29-1 and TRBJ2-2, with 9 nucleotides matching TRBD1. In germline, CDR1 is SQVTM, CDR2 ANQGSEA. V lost 3 bases, J lost 4 bases, and 6 bases stayed unmatched. The CDR3 is made up of 15 amino acids. The DNA for the CDR3 is TGCAGCGTTGAGGGGGGACAGGGCGGCACCGGGGAGCTGTTTTTT. It yields the protein CSVEGGQGGTGELFF.

There are a few counts of this clone. This sequence joins TRBV14 and TRBJ1-1; D not resolved. V lost 4 bases and J lost 4, with 19 bases in between. Germline-derived CDR1 and CDR2 are SGHDN and FVKESK. The CDR3 is 16 residues long. Written as DNA, the CDR3 is TGTGCCAGCAGCCTAAAGTCAAGGGCGCCGACCACTGAAGCTTTCTTT. This codes for CASSLKSRAPTTEAFF.

The CDR3 nucleotides are TGCAGCGTGTCGGGACACCCGGATCGCACCGGGGAGCTGTTTTTT. This codes for CSVSGHPDRTGELFF. J is TRBJ2-2 and V is TRBV29-1; a weak D match, TRBD1 (6 bases). The germline gives CDR1 SQVTM, CDR2 ANQGSEA. This CDR3 spans 15 amino acids. Trimming shortened V by 6 bases and J by 4 bases, and 18 bases separated the two germline ends.

V gene TRBV5-1 combines with J gene TRBJ2-5; unclear D gene. V lost 3 bases, J lost 5 bases, and 11 bases lay in between. Germline values: CDR1 SGHRS, CDR2 YFSETQ. The CDR3 runs to 13 residues. The CDR3 region has the DNA TGCGCCAGCAGCTCCAACCCCCGGGAGACCCAGTACTTC. Translating gives CASSSNPRETQYF.

This clone appeared once. This rearrangement joins TRBV5-1 to TRBJ1-1; 8 bases agree with TRBD1. V gave up 4 bases and J gave up 1 base; unmatched junction bases: 18. There are 19 residues in the CDR3. Germline values: CDR1 SGHRS, CDR2 YFSETQ. CDR3 DNA sequence: TGCGCCAGCAGCCCCGAACCTCTGGGACAGGCTACTCCGAACACTGAAGCTTTCTTT. Amino acid sequence: CASSPEPLGQATPNTEAFF.

V gene TRBV28 combines with J gene TRBJ2-7, with a tentative D call TRBD2 (6 bases). V was clipped by 3 bases and J by 4 bases, with 19 bases between them. Germline V gives CDR1 MDHEN, CDR2 SYDVKM. The CDR3 loop spans 16 amino acids. The CDR3 spells CASSLPGRIVIYEQYF. For the CDR3, the DNA is TGTGCCAGCAGTTTGCCCGGGAGAATCGTCATTTACGAGCAGTACTTC.

The rearrangement links TRBV2 to TRBJ2-3, with D perhaps matching TRBD2 (6 bases). The germline CDR1 and CDR2 sequences are SNHLY and FYNNEI. Trimming stripped 4 bases from V and 0 bases from J, with 14 bases between. CDR3 length: 16 residues. CDR3 in amino acids: CASSALARPSTDTQYF. CDR3 coding DNA: TGTGCCAGCAGTGCCCTAGCGCGACCCAGCACAGATACGCAGTATTTT.

The rearrangement joins TRBV27 to TRBJ1-1, with a possible D match to TRBD1 (6 bases). The CDR3 has 14 residues. Germline V gene data show CDR1 as MNHEY and CDR2 as SMNVEV (reference sequence). Trimming removed 4 bases from V and 3 bases from J, with 12 bases in between. CDR3 DNA: TGTGCCAGCAGTTCACAGGGTGTGTACACTGAAGCTTTCTTT. Translation: CASSSQGVYTEAFF.

The rearrangement uses TRBV7-9 and TRBJ2-2; D not certain. Germline CDR1 reads SEHNR; CDR2 reads FQNEAQ (reference sequence). CDR3 length: 14 amino acids. Trimming shortened V by 7 bases and J by 3 bases, and 12 bases separated the two germline ends. CDR3 amino acids: CASTLFSDTGELFF. The CDR3 DNA is TGTGCCAGCACCCTTTTCTCGGACACCGGGGAGCTGTTTTTT.

The chain links TRBV28 to TRBJ1-1, with a possible D match to TRBD1 (5 bases). Germline V gene data show CDR1 as MDHEN and CDR2 as SYDVKM. The length of the CDR3 is 14 residues. V was cut by 3 bases and J by 4 bases, with 12 bases left in between. The CDR3 protein is CASSLAGGITEAFF. The CDR3 DNA follows: TGTGCCAGCAGTTTGGCCGGGGGGATCACTGAAGCTTTCTTT.

The chain combines TRBV5-1 with TRBJ2-1; D remains ambiguous. CDR1 and CDR2 from the germline V gene are SGHRS and YFSETQ. The V gene lost 6 bases and the J gene lost 5 bases, with 15 bases spanning the gap. The CDR3 is made up of 14 amino acids. The CDR3 reads CASNPNQRDNEQFF. The CDR3 DNA reads TGCGCCAGCAACCCCAATCAACGGGACAATGAGCAGTTCTTC.

The chain uses TRBV2 and TRBJ1-2, with D perhaps matching TRBD1 (5 bases). Germline V gene lookup returns CDR1 SNHLY and CDR2 FYNNEI. Trimming cost V 4 bases and J 1 base, with 7 bases left between them. CDR3 length: 13 amino acids. The CDR3 DNA reads TGTGCCAGCAGTGCACAGGTTAACTATGGCTACACCTTC. Protein sequence: CASSAQVNYGYTF.

V usage is TRBV2 and J usage is TRBJ2-7; the D call may be TRBD1 or TRBD2 (5 bases each). Looked up from germline, CDR1 is SNHLY and CDR2 is FYNNEI. V was clipped by 3 bases and J by 13 bases, with 13 bases between them. The CDR3 is 11 residues long. The CDR3 loop reads CASSDREPHYF. CDR3 coding DNA: TGTGCCAGCAGTGACAGGGAGCCTCATTACTTC.